These T cell receptor beta chains were read from a single sample in a study of T cells after posttransplantation cyclophosphamide. TCRdb keeps only in-frame clones here, not all; method: immunoSEQ multiplex PCR. The sample shows tens of thousands of clones, roughly 70% of them seen only once. Sequencing was done on a sample of memory CD4+ T cells sorted from PBMCs. The receptor set was obtained from a woman in her sixties in good health, CMV-negative, and a related stem cell transplant donor. CDR3s include the opening cysteine and the closing phenylalanine or tryptophan. A D gene is named only where the DNA matches it firmly. Clone sizes are given selectively: once, few, many, or a class where the clone is expanded.

d_gene | abundance | j_gene | v_gene | len | CDR3aa | CDR3nt
- | medium-sized | TRBJ2-4 | TRBV10-3 | 12 | CAISERGSIQYF | TGTGCCATCAGTGAGCGAGGGTCCATTCAGTACTTC
- | - | TRBJ2-5 | TRBV7-6 | 15 | CASSLVSDSGGTQYF | TGTGCCAGCAGCTTAGTCTCGGACTCCGGGGGGACCCAGTACTTC
- | - | TRBJ2-3 | TRBV30 | 15 | CAWSGNLLTGDTQYF | TGTGCCTGGAGCGGGAATTTGCTAACGGGAGATACGCAGTATTTT
- | - | TRBJ2-3 | TRBV29-1 | 12 | CSVDVGTDTQYF | TGCAGCGTTGATGTAGGCACAGATACGCAGTATTTT
TRBD1 | - | TRBJ1-1 | TRBV30 | 15 | CAWSVGTGGVAGAFF | TGTGCCTGGAGTGTCGGTACAGGGGGCGTCGCTGGAGCTTTCTTT
TRBD2 | - | TRBJ2-7 | TRBV6-5 | 14 | CASSYSGADYEQYF | TGTGCCAGCAGTTACAGCGGGGCCGACTACGAGCAGTACTTC
- | - | TRBJ1-2 | TRBV28 | 14 | CASSLPIIGGGYTF | TGTGCCAGCAGTTTACCAATCATCGGGGGTGGCTACACCTTC
- | - | TRBJ2-3 | TRBV7-3 | 18 | CASSVQNQLATSTDTQYF | TGTGCCAGCAGCGTCCAGAACCAACTAGCAACTAGCACAGATACGCAGTATTTT
- | - | TRBJ1-4 | TRBV30 | 14 | CAWQGSSLNEKLFF | TGTGCCTGGCAGGGTTCTTCCCTCAATGAAAAACTGTTTTTT
TRBD1 | - | TRBJ1-2 | TRBV7-9 | 16 | CASSLTSPGGAKGYTF | TGTGCCAGCAGCTTAACGTCTCCAGGGGGCGCGAAAGGCTACACCTTC
- | - | TRBJ1-2 | TRBV27 | 14 | CASNPSGGGYGYTF | TGTGCCAGCAACCCGAGCGGGGGCGGCTATGGCTACACCTTC
- | - | TRBJ2-2 | TRBV5-1 | 11 | CASSFAGELFF | TGCGCCAGCAGCTTCGCCGGGGAGCTGTTTTTT